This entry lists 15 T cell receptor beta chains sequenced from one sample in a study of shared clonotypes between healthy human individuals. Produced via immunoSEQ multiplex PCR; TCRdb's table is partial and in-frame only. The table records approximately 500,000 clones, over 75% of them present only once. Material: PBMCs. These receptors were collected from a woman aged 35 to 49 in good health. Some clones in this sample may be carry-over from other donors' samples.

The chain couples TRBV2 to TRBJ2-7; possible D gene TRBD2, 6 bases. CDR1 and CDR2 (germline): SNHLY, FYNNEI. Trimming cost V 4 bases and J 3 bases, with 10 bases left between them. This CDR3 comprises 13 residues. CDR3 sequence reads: CASSGGLIYEQYF. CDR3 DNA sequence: TGTGCCAGCAGTGGGGGACTCATCTACGAGCAGTACTTC.

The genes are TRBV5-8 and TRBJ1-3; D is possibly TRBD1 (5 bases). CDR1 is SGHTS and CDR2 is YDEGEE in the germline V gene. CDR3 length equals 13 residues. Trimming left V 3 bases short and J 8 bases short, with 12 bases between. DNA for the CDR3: TGTGCCAGCAGCTCCGTCGGGACTGACACCATATATTTT. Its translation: CASSSVGTDTIYF.

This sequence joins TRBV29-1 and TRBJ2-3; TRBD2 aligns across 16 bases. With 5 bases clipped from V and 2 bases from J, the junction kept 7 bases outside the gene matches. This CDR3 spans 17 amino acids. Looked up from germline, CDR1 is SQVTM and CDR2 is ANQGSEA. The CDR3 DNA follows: TGCAGCGTTTCCGGGACTAGCGGGAGGGCCCTCACAGATACGCAGTATTTT. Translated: CSVSGTSGRALTDTQYF.

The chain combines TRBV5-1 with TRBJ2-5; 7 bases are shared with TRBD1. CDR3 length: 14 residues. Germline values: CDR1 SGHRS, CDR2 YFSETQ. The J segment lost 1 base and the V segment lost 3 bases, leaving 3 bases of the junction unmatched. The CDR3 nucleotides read TGCGCCAGCAGCTATGGACAGGCCCAAGAGACCCAGTACTTC. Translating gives CASSYGQAQETQYF.

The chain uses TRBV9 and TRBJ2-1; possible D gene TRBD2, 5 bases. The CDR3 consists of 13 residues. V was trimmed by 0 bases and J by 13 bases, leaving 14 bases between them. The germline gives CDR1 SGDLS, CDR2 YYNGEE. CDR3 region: CASSVAGSAGQFF. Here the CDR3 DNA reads TGTGCCAGCAGCGTAGCGGGGTCCGCAGGCCAGTTCTTC.

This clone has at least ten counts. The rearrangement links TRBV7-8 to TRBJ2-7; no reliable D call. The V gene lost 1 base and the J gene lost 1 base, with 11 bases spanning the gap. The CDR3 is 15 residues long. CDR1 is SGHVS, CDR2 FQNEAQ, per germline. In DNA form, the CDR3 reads TGTGCCAGCAGCTTAGGCGCCCAGACGTCCTACGAGCAGTACTTC. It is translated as CASSLGAQTSYEQYF.

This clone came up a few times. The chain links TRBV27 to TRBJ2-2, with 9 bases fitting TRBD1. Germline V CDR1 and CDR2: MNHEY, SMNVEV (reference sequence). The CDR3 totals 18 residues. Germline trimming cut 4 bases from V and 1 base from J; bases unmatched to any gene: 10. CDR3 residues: CASSSRTGAVGNTGELFF. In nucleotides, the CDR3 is TGTGCCAGCAGTTCGAGGACAGGGGCTGTAGGGAACACCGGGGAGCTGTTTTTT.

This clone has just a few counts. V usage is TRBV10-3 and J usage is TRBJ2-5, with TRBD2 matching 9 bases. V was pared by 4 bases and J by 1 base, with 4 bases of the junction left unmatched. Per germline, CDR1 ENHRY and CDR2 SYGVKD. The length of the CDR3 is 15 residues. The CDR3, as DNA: TGTGCCATCAGTGTGGGCGGGAGGGTCCAAGAGACCCAGTACTTC. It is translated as CAISVGGRVQETQYF.

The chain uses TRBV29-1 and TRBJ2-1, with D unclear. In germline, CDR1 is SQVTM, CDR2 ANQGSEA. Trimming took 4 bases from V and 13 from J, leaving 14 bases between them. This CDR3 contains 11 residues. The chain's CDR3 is CSVVQSVEQFF. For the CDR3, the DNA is TGCAGCGTTGTACAGTCAGTGGAACAGTTCTTC.

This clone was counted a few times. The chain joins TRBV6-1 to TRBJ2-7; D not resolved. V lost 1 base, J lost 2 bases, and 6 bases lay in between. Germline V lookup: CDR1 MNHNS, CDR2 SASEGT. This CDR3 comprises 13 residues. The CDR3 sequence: CASSEGLPYEQYF. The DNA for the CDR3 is TGTGCCAGCAGTGAAGGGCTACCCTACGAGCAGTACTTC.

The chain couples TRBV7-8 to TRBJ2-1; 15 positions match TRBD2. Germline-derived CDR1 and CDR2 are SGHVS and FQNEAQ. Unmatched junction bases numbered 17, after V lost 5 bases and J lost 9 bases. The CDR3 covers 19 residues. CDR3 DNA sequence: TGTGCCAGCAGCCTCGGTGGCGGTCGGACTAGCGGGAGGGCCGGTGAGCAGTTCTTC. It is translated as CASSLGGGRTSGRAGEQFF.

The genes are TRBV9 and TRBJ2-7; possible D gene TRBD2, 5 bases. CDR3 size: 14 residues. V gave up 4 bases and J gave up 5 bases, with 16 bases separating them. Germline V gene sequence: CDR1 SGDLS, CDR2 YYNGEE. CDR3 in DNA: TGTGCCAGCAGCCCCCGTCCCGCGAGGGACGAGCAGTACTTC. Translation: CASSPRPARDEQYF.

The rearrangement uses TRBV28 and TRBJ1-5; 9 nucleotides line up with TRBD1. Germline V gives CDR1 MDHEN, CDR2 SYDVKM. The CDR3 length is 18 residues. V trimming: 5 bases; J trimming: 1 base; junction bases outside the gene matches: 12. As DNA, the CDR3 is TGTGCCAGCAGTCCTACAGGGGGCTACAGGTCGAGCAATCAGCCCCAGCATTTT. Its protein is CASSPTGGYRSSNQPQHF.

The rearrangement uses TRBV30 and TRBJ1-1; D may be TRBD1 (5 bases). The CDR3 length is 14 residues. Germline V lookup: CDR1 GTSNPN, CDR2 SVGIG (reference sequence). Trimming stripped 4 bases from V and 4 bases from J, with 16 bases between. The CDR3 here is CAWNQQVGVTEAFF. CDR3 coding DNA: TGTGCCTGGAATCAACAGGTGGGGGTCACTGAAGCTTTCTTT.

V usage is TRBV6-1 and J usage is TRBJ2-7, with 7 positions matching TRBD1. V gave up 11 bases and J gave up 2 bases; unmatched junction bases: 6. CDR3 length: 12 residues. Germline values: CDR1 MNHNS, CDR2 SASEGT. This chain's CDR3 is CAGGQIPYEQYF. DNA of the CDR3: TGTGCCGGGGGACAGATACCCTACGAGCAGTACTTC.